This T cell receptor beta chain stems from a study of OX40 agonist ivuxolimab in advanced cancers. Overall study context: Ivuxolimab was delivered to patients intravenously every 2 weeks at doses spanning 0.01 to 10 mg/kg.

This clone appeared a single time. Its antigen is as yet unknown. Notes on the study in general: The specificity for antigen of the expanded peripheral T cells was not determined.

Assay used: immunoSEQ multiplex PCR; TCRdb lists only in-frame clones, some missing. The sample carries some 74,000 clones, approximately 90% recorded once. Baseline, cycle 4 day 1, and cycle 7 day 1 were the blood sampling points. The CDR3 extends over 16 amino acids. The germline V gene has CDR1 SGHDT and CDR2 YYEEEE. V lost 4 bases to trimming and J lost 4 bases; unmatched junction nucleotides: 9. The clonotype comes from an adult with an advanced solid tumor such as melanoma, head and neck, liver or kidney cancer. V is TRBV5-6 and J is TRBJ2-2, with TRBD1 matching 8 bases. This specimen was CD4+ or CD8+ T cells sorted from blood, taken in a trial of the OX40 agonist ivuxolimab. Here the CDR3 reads CASSRTGSLGTGELFF. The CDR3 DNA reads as TGTGCCAGCAGCCGGACAGGGAGTCTGGGCACCGGGGAGCTGTTTTTT.